This T cell receptor beta chain appears in the sequencing data of a study of blood T cell repertoires in COVID-19. This clone was recorded only once. Per the study methods: Amplifying reference gene primers gave estimates of nucleated cell counts. Clones were sequenced by immunoSEQ multiplex PCR, and TCRdb holds only the in-frame ones, with some missing. The DNA was the basis for D and trimming; V, J and clone size are from that table. Here the sample spans roughly 140,000 clones, 84% being singletons. The CDR3 covers 16 residues. Losses at the gene ends were 2 bases for V and 3 bases for J; bases not matched to a gene: 7. The germline CDR1 and CDR2 sequences are LGHDT and YNNKEL (reference sequence).

This receptor was taken from a man aged 55-75 years with active or convalescent COVID-19. The genes are TRBV3-1 (or the pseudogene TRBV3-2) and TRBJ2-7; TRBD2 aligns across 10 bases. The sequenced material came from peripheral blood. CDR3 in amino acids: CASSQITGLANYEQYF. In DNA, the CDR3 is TGTGCCAGCAGCCAAATTACGGGACTAGCGAACTACGAGCAGTACTTC.